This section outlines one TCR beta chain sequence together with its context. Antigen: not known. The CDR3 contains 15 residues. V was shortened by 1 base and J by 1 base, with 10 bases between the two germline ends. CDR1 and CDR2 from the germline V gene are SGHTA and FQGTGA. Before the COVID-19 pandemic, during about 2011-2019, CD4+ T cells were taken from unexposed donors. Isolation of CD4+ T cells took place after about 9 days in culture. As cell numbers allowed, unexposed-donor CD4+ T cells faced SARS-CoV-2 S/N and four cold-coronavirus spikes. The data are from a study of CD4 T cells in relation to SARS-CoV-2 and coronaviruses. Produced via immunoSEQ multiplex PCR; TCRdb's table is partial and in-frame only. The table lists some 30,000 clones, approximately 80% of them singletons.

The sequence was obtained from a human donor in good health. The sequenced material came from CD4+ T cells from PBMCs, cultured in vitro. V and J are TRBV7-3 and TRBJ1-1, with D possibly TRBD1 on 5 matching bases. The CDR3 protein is CASSLNGGTNTEAFF. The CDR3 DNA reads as TGTGCCAGCAGCTTAAATGGGGGGACGAACACTGAAGCTTTCTTT.